These T cell receptor beta chains were read from a single sample in a study of cytomegalovirus exposure and HLA in healthy donors. Clones were read by immunoSEQ multiplex PCR, and TCRdb kept only the in-frame ones, dropping some. The sample gives tens of thousands of clones, roughly 90% of which show up once; roughly 1.2% is in the top ten. Source material: PBMCs. The receptors stem from a woman aged 18-35 years in good health and CMV-seronegative. Each CDR3 is given with its conserved first and last residue. Fields, in order: CDR3 protein, CDR3 DNA, clone size, J gene, D gene, V gene. D genes are given only for firm matches. Size is stated for part of the rows, as once, few or many counts, or as a class when the clone is expanded.

CDR3aa: CASSRRTSGRAGEQYF
CDR3nt: TGCGCCAGCAGCCGACGGACTAGCGGGAGGGCCGGCGAGCAGTACTTC
abundance: once
j_gene: TRBJ2-7
d_gene: TRBD2
v_gene: TRBV5-1

CDR3aa: CASSEAIGRGLNTEAFF
CDR3nt: TGTGCCAGCAGTGAAGCGATCGGGCGGGGACTGAACACTGAAGCTTTCTTT
abundance: NA
j_gene: TRBJ1-1
d_gene: NA
v_gene: TRBV6-1

CDR3aa: CASSYKSGGAFF
CDR3nt: TGTGCCAGCAGTTACAAGTCAGGGGGAGCTTTCTTT
abundance: NA
j_gene: TRBJ1-1
d_gene: TRBD1
v_gene: TRBV6-5

CDR3aa: CASSVTSGGTNTGELFF
CDR3nt: TGTGCCAGCAGCGTCACTAGCGGGGGGACGAACACCGGGGAGCTGTTTTTT
abundance: NA
j_gene: TRBJ2-2
d_gene: TRBD2
v_gene: TRBV9

CDR3aa: CAWSVGGGTLLYSNQPQHF
CDR3nt: TGTGCCTGGAGTGTAGGGGGCGGAACCCTCCTTTATAGCAATCAGCCCCAGCATTTT
abundance: NA
j_gene: TRBJ1-5
d_gene: TRBD1
v_gene: TRBV30

CDR3aa: CSVDGWTGGLAGNEQFF
CDR3nt: TGCAGCGTTGATGGCTGGACAGGGGGCTTGGCGGGCAATGAGCAGTTCTTC
abundance: NA
j_gene: TRBJ2-1
d_gene: TRBD1
v_gene: TRBV29-1

CDR3aa: CASKSQGAPGELFF
CDR3nt: TGCGCCAGCAAGTCCCAGGGGGCCCCCGGGGAGCTGTTTTTT
abundance: NA
j_gene: TRBJ2-2
d_gene: TRBD1
v_gene: TRBV10-1

CDR3aa: CASSIRTTANYGYTF
CDR3nt: TGTGCCAGTAGTATCCGGACGACAGCTAACTATGGCTACACCTTC
abundance: few
j_gene: TRBJ1-2
d_gene: NA
v_gene: TRBV19

CDR3aa: CASSLYPGCEQFF
CDR3nt: TGTGCCAGCAGCTTATACCCCGGGTGCGAGCAGTTCTTC
abundance: NA
j_gene: TRBJ2-1
d_gene: NA
v_gene: TRBV13

CDR3aa: CASSLMGSQETQYF
CDR3nt: TGTGCCAGCAGCTTGATGGGCAGCCAAGAGACCCAGTACTTC
abundance: once
j_gene: TRBJ2-5
d_gene: NA
v_gene: TRBV5-6

CDR3aa: CASRTAGTADEQYF
CDR3nt: TGTGCCAGCAGAACAGCCGGGACAGCCGACGAGCAGTACTTC
abundance: NA
j_gene: TRBJ2-7
d_gene: TRBD1
v_gene: TRBV28

CDR3aa: CASSQDLTGTYGYTF
CDR3nt: TGCGCCAGCAGCCAAGACTTGACAGGGACCTATGGCTACACCTTC
abundance: NA
j_gene: TRBJ1-2
d_gene: TRBD1
v_gene: TRBV4-1

CDR3aa: CASSEAQVGSSYEQYF
CDR3nt: TGTGCCAGCAGTGAAGCGCAGGTGGGGAGCTCCTACGAGCAGTACTTC
abundance: once
j_gene: TRBJ2-7
d_gene: NA
v_gene: TRBV6-1